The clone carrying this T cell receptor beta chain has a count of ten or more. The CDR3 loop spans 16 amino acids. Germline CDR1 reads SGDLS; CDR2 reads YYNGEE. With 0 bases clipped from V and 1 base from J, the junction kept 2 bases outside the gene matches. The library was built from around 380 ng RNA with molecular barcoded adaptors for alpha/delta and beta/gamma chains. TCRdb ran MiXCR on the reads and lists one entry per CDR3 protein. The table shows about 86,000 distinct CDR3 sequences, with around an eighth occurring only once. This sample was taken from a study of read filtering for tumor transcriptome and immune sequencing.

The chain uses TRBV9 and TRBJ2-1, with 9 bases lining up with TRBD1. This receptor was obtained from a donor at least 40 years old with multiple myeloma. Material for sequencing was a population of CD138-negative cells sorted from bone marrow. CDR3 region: CASSVGQGVSYNEQFF. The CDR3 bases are TGTGCCAGCAGCGTAGGACAGGGGGTTTCCTACAATGAGCAGTTCTTC.